This T cell receptor beta chain was found in a study of blood T cell repertoires in COVID-19 (dated by TCRdb to about 2020). With regard to the full study: The collaborator samples originated in the United States, Italy and Spain and spanned the acute and convalescent phases of COVID-19. Subjects who had been exposed to COVID-19, were actively infected with it, or had recovered from it provided the deeply sampled blood TCRbeta repertoires that made up the dataset. The prospective study material was composed of cDNA or gDNA derived from T cells, B-cell-depleted T cells, or PBMCs. HLA class I and class II types, where available, came from metadata supplied by the sample provider rather than from assay-based typing. The samples were drawn from two sources: the first 160 participants of the ongoing ImmuneRACE study, and 1,200 or so subjects contributed by 6 global collaborators. A freely available public database, intended as a resource for researchers studying the immune response to SARS-CoV-2, is where the repertoires were released. Nearly every sample came with metadata listing a de-identified subject ID, COVID-19 status, age in years and sex.

CDR1 and CDR2, looked up from the germline V gene, are MNHEY and SVGAGI. From cysteine to phenylalanine, the CDR3 is 14 amino acids long. Only CDR3 DNA is held: 42 bases, read in frame from base 1. V and J lose 5 bases and 7 bases, and a span of 15 bases separates them. TCRbeta CDR3 regions were amplified from genomic DNA by means of the immunoSEQ Assay, a bias-controlled multiplex PCR. In the original analysis: The number of nucleated cells in each sample was estimated from the amplification of reference gene primers within the assay. Sequence reads were collapsed and filtered to measure the absolute abundance of every unique TCRbeta CDR3 rearrangement. For each sample, productive Simpson clonality was calculated by taking the square root of Simpson's diversity index across productive rearrangements. Held by TCRdb, this immuneACCESS table contains in-frame sequences only and omits some clones. Under half of the omission traces to an unresolved V gene where checked; the cause of the rest is unknown. Clone size and the V and J calls come from that table; the DNA yielded D and trimming. The sample contains fewer than 400,000 clones, about 86% of them found a single time. The ten largest clonotypes hold 10% of the sample.

On this clone itself: Its antigen is currently not known. No base-level quality is on record; no much larger clone is a single base apart.

Study-level results and caveats: The quantity of clinical and demographic metadata differed by source and by participant and was supplied without curation.

Enrolling through a virtual design, the prospective study's participants ranged in age from roughly 18 to 95 years and lived across around 25 United States geographic areas. Cohort assignment in the prospective study relied on participant-reported clinical history from a screening survey and a study questionnaire. ImmuneRACE Cohort 3 recovered participants were defined by two consecutive negative NP/OP PCR tests, healthcare professional clearance, or symptom resolution. In the prospective study, whole blood, serum and a nasopharyngeal or oropharyngeal swab were collected from each participant by mobile phlebotomists. Over an approximately 2-month period, participants in the prospective study had the option of providing additional blood draws and questionnaires. Before DNA extraction, blood samples from the prospective study were shipped at room temperature or frozen.

The chain employs TRBV6-5 and TRBJ1-5, with TRBD1 as a weak D call on 6 bases. Sequencing input: PBMCs or T cells enriched from blood (not recorded which). The TCR was taken from a woman between 45 and 60 years old who had recovered from COVID-19. CDR3 region: CASSPQGEWQPQHF. The nucleotide sequence is given as TGTGCCAGCAGTCCACAGGGAGAGTGGCAGCCCCAGCATTTT.